This entry concerns a single TCR beta chain. The antigen is undetermined. The sample comes from a study of cytomegalovirus exposure and HLA in healthy donors. In the study overall: Previous work identified roughly 120 million unique TCR beta sequences from about 179 million T cells.

The study ran its PCR with 60 Vbeta and 13 Jbeta primers. The method was immunoSEQ multiplex PCR; TCRdb's version includes in-frame clones alone and lacks a portion of them. Of under 45,000 clones listed, 75% to 85% are singletons. Study findings and constraints: Rarity held for most TCR sequences, but there were some public TCRs that occurred in many donors. A later analysis appeared to link common viral pathogens to several of the most significant clusters.

The sequence was obtained from a male donor in good health and CMV-seronegative. The specimen sequenced was PBMCs.

The CDR3 coding sequence is TGTGCCAGCAGTTTCCAACAGGGGAATCAGCCCCAGCATTTT. This sequence encodes CASSFQQGNQPQHF. V is TRBV27 and J is TRBJ1-5; 7 bases fit TRBD1. V dropped 3 bases and J dropped 4; count of bases not matched to a gene: 3. There are 14 residues in the CDR3. Per the germline V gene, CDR1 is MNHEY and CDR2 is SMNVEV (reference sequence).